Listed here are 15 T cell receptor beta chains from one sample, sequenced in a study of siplizumab effects on memory and regulatory T cells. Assay: immunoSEQ multiplex PCR; the TCRdb copy retains only in-frame clones and omits some. The table includes more than 75,000 clones, over 85% detected once. The sample consisted of CD8+ T cells sorted from blood. Receptors were obtained from a human donor in good health.

The gene calls are TRBV5-1 and TRBJ2-7, with TRBD1 identical over 8 bases. From germline, CDR1 is SGHRS and CDR2 YFSETQ. There are 15 residues in the CDR3. Trimming removed 4 bases from V and 0 bases from J; junction bases left unmatched: 6. Here the CDR3 reads CASSPRDRSSYEQYF. The CDR3 DNA is TGCGCCAGCAGCCCCCGGGACAGGAGCTCCTACGAGCAGTACTTC.

The chain carries TRBV7-2 and TRBJ2-7; TRBD1 agrees at 9 bases. CDR3 length: 13 amino acids. Germline loops: CDR1 SGHTA, CDR2 FQGNSA. V lost 3 bases to trimming and J lost 4 bases; unmatched junction nucleotides: 1. The CDR3, as DNA: TGTGCCAGCAGCTTTGGACAGGGGTACGAGCAGTACTTC. Translation: CASSFGQGYEQYF.

The chain carries TRBV6-5 and TRBJ2-7; TRBD1 is a possible D gene (6 bases). Trimming cost V 6 bases and J 0 bases, with 12 bases left between them. CDR1 and CDR2 from the germline V gene are MNHEY and SVGAGI. The CDR3 runs 14 residues. CDR3 region: CASRTGLVSYEQYF. CDR3 nucleotide sequence: TGTGCCAGCAGAACAGGGTTGGTCTCCTACGAGCAGTACTTC.

The chain joins TRBV11-3 to TRBJ2-1; no reliable D call. Trimming stripped 0 bases from V and 4 bases from J, with 7 bases between. The CDR3 has 14 residues. Per germline, CDR1 SGHNT and CDR2 YENEEA. The DNA for the CDR3 is TGTGCCAGCAGCTTAGATATGGCTTACAATGAGCAGTTCTTC. This sequence encodes CASSLDMAYNEQFF.

The V and J genes are TRBV5-1 and TRBJ2-7; the D gene is possibly TRBD1 (5 bases). The CDR3 runs 14 residues. CDR1 is SGHRS and CDR2 is YFSETQ in the germline V gene. The V and J ends lost 2 bases and 2 bases respectively, with 11 bases between them. The CDR3 nucleotides read TGCGCCAGCAGCTTTGGGGTCAGGGCCTACGAGCAGTACTTC. It yields the protein CASSFGVRAYEQYF.

The CDR3: CASSASGTGNLEQFF. CDR3 DNA: TGTGCCAGTAGTGCCTCCGGGACAGGCAACTTGGAGCAGTTCTTC. The chain carries TRBV19 and TRBJ2-1; 8 bases map to TRBD1. The CDR3 has 15 amino acids. CDR1 is LNHDA, CDR2 SQIVND, per germline (reference sequence). Losses at the gene ends were 5 bases for V and 10 bases for J; bases not matched to a gene: 13.

With regard to this clone: An end of the junction differs from the germline gene, which may be a read error. The chain uses TRBV6-5 and TRBJ1-5, with a possible D match to TRBD1 (6 bases). Looked up from germline, CDR1 is MNHEY and CDR2 is SVGAGI. The CDR3 length is 15 residues. DNA for the CDR3: TGTGCCAGCAGTAACTCCCCGGACAGTAATCAGCCCCAGCATTTT. Protein: CASSNSPDSNQPQHF.

V usage is TRBV19 and J usage is TRBJ1-5; TRBD1 matches 9 bases. The CDR3 consists of 16 residues. The germline gives CDR1 LNHDA, CDR2 SQIVND (reference sequence). The V gene end was trimmed by 8 bases and the J gene end by 3 bases; junction bases not matched to a gene: 11. The CDR3 loop reads CASSGTGKITNQPQHF. CDR3 nucleotide sequence: TGTGCCAGTTCCGGGACAGGGAAAATCACCAATCAGCCCCAGCATTTT.

The chain links TRBV7-9 to TRBJ2-7; D ambiguous. From germline, CDR1 is SEHNR and CDR2 FQNEAQ (reference sequence). The CDR3 is 13 amino acids. V was clipped by 3 bases and J by 3 bases, with 9 bases between them. CDR3 in amino acids: CASSLERIYEQYF. CDR3 coding DNA: TGTGCCAGCAGCTTGGAAAGGATCTACGAGCAGTACTTC.

The rearrangement joins TRBV6-5 to TRBJ2-6; possibly TRBD2 for D (5 bases). The CDR3 runs 15 residues. In germline, CDR1 is MNHEY, CDR2 SVGAGI. V dropped 6 bases and J dropped 3 bases, with 12 bases sitting between them. The chain's CDR3 is CASSSGSIGANVLTF. The CDR3 bases are TGTGCCAGCAGCAGCGGATCGATTGGGGCCAACGTCCTGACTTTC.

This rearrangement joins TRBV20-1 to TRBJ1-1; perhaps TRBD1 as D (5 bases). Germline CDR1 DFQATT, CDR2 SNEGSKA (reference sequence). The CDR3 runs 11 residues. V was clipped by 5 bases and J by 6 bases, with 10 bases between them. The CDR3 loop reads CSAHAGPEAFF. The CDR3 region has the DNA TGCAGTGCTCACGCGGGGCCTGAAGCTTTCTTT.

CDR3 nucleotide sequence: TGTGCCAGCAGTTACAGCACGGGGGGGAACAATGAGCAGTTCTTC. Protein sequence: CASSYSTGGNNEQFF. The V and J genes are TRBV6-5 and TRBJ2-1, with TRBD2 matching 8 bases. The junction had 5 bases not matched to a gene; V was cut back by 2 bases and J by 5 bases. The CDR3 runs 15 residues. Germline CDR1 is MNHEY and CDR2 is SVGAGI.

This chain uses TRBV27 with TRBJ1-5; a weak D match, TRBD1 (6 bases). Trimming cost V 5 bases and J 3 bases, with 11 bases left between them. The CDR3 contains 14 residues. Germline values: CDR1 MNHEY, CDR2 SMNVEV (reference sequence). CDR3 DNA sequence: TGTGCCAGCAGTCCGGGACAAGTCAATCAGCCCCAGCATTTT. Translated, it gives CASSPGQVNQPQHF.

DNA of the CDR3: TGCGCCAGCAGCTTGGATAGGGTGGACCAGCCCCAGCATTTT. This sequence encodes CASSLDRVDQPQHF. This sequence joins TRBV5-1 and TRBJ1-5; D is unclear. V gave up 0 bases and J gave up 7 bases, with 11 bases separating them. The CDR3 is 14 amino acids. Per germline, CDR1 SGHRS and CDR2 YFSETQ.

CDR3 loop: CASSRDSSGNTIYF. The CDR3 coding sequence is TGTGCCAGCAGCCGAGACAGCTCTGGAAACACCATATATTTT. The chain joins TRBV7-9 to TRBJ1-3; a weak D match, TRBD1 (5 bases). V lost 5 bases and J lost 0, with 8 bases in between. This CDR3 is built from 14 residues. Germline V gene lookup returns CDR1 SEHNR and CDR2 FQNEAQ (reference sequence). The full variable domain, completed using reference TRBV7-9 and TRBJ1-3, is DTGVSQNPRHKITKRGQNVTFRCDPISEHNRLYWYRQTLGQGPEFLTYFQNEAQLEKSRLLSDRFSAERPKGSFSTLEIQRTEQGDSAMYLCASSRDSSGNTIYFGEGSWLTVV.